This T cell receptor beta chain originates from a study of glioma-infiltrating T cells listed by TCRdb under 2016. About the full investigation: Low-grade gliomas were WHO grade II oligodendrogliomas or astrocytomas, and glioblastomas were WHO grade IV tumors sampled at initial rather than recurrent diagnosis. Before surgery, glioma patients were given dexamethasone for six or fewer days. For blood libraries, the target was roughly 4- to 11-fold sequencing coverage of about a million peripheral T cells. TCR alpha- and beta-chain repertoires were sequenced from glioma tissue, non-neoplastic brain tissue and matched peripheral blood mononuclear cells. To gauge divergence between tissue and blood T-cell populations, every tissue-infiltrating repertoire was compared against the peripheral blood repertoire from the same patient. Three low-grade glioma patients, about eight primary glioblastoma patients and three non-glioma patients contributing non-neoplastic brain tissue were included in the paired cohort.

The CDR3, from cysteine to phenylalanine, totals 12 residues. Only the CDR3 region is kept as DNA, spanning 36 bases read in frame from base 1. V and J are truncated by 2 bases and 9 bases respectively, leaving an intervening sequence of 11 bases. The germline V gene (reference sequence) gives CDR1 as DFQATT and CDR2 as SNEGSKA. The iRepertoire nested amplicon-rescue multiplex PCR (arm-PCR) platform was used to amplify TCR alpha and beta CDR3 regions from RNA. The input for one-step reverse transcription and amplification was roughly 100-400 ng of tissue mRNA or PBMC total RNA. After bead purification, a secondary multiplex PCR added Illumina adapters, and libraries were gel-purified between 200 and 400 bp. Internal 6-nucleotide barcodes were carried by the libraries and were used for demultiplexing. Libraries were sequenced on an Illumina MiSeq with 2x220 or 2x250 nucleotide paired-end reads. Regarding the original processing steps: Paired reads were merged using FLASH 1.2.11 and were aligned to the GRCh37 human genome using BWA-MEM, after which TRA and TRB reads were extracted. An IMGT-derived reference of cassette sequences and CDR3 motifs, with pseudogenes included, was used for V and J assignment. Reads were translated in three frames, and productive CDR3s were defined as those with a C...FGXG motif and no stop codons. Unique combinations of V-J cassette pair and CDR3 amino acid sequence were defined as clonotypes. Reads were filtered by Hamming distance, with the threshold set by the sequence error rate of each sample in mapped regions. TCRdb applied fastp at Q25 and MiXCR to the public reads, then kept only in-frame beta chains. Under each unique CDR3 protein, matching rows form one entry showing the most common genes and DNA. What appears here as the V and J calls and clone size reflects TCRdb's work, not the paper's. Across this sample there are approximately 400,000 distinct CDR3 sequences, with less than 50% seen only once. The top ten clones comprise around 12% of the sample.

Immediately after resection, surgical brain or tumor specimens were cryofrozen in liquid nitrogen, and peripheral blood cells were collected at the same time. In this sample, this clonotype turned up many times. The specificity of this receptor is unknown. The sample holds no much larger clone one base away, and base qualities are not on file. Overall study results and their limits: A signature set of shared blood CDR3 motifs marked patients with low tissue-blood divergence and was depleted in highly divergent patients. VJ-independent divergence between tissue and blood was found to be below expectation in non-neoplastic patients but above expectation in all gliomas, particularly low-grade gliomas. Tissue and blood shared very few CDR3 sequences, a result attributed to high CDR3 diversity and limited sampling. Small numbers underpinned the group comparisons: several glioblastoma patients, three low-grade glioma patients and three non-neoplastic patients.

The chain joins TRBV20-1 to TRBJ2-1, and possibly TRBD1, on 6 matching bases. The TCR originated in a human donor with low-grade glioma or glioblastoma, undergoing nonglioma brain surgery, or in good health (not recorded which). The sequencing sample was made of glioma tissue, nonneoplastic brain tissue, or PBMCs (not recorded which). The DNA sequence is given as TGCAGTGCTAGATACAGGGTAGTTGAGCAGTTCTTC. The translation is CSARYRVVEQFF.